The 26 T cell receptor beta chains below were found in one sample sequenced in a study of T cell responses to AZD1222 COVID-19 vaccine. Only in-frame clones appear in the TCRdb table, and some are missing; sequencing was by immunoSEQ multiplex PCR. The table includes 150,000 to 200,000 clones, about nine tenths detected once. Sequences were derived from peripheral blood, sampled on day 0 of AZD1222 vaccination. All receptors derive from an adult in good health.

This sequence joins TRBV11-1 and TRBJ1-1; 8 bases align to TRBD1. This CDR3 spans 14 amino acids. With 5 bases clipped from V and 2 bases from J, the junction kept 4 bases outside the gene matches. CDR1 is SGHAT, CDR2 FQDESV, per germline (reference sequence). Here the CDR3 DNA reads TGTGCCAGCAGCCGAGGACAGGGTAACACTGAAGCTTTCTTT. Translated: CASSRGQGNTEAFF. Full variable domain (outside the CDR3, taken from reference TRBV11-1 and TRBJ1-1): EAEVAQSPRYKITEKSQAVAFWCDPISGHATLYWYRQILGQGPELLVQFQDESVVDDSQLPKDRFSAERLKGVDSTLKIQPAELGDSAMYLCASSRGQGNTEAFFGQGTRLTVV.

The rearrangement uses TRBV18 and TRBJ2-7, with 7 bases fitting TRBD1. Germline CDR1 is KGHSH and CDR2 is LQKENI. V was clipped by 3 bases and J by 0 bases; unmatched bases: 2. The CDR3 is 14 amino acids. This CDR3 reads CASSPTGDSYEQYF. As DNA, the CDR3 is TGTGCCAGCTCACCCACAGGGGACTCCTACGAGCAGTACTTC.

V and J are TRBV9 and TRBJ1-5, with D hard to call. The V gene lost 4 bases and the J gene lost 5 bases, with 16 bases spanning the gap. This CDR3 region has 15 residues. CDR1 and CDR2 (germline): SGDLS, YYNGEE. CDR3 bases: TGTGCCAGCAGCCCCGGGCCCCTAAGGGATCAGCCCCAGCATTTT. This gives the protein CASSPGPLRDQPQHF.

The V and J genes are TRBV9 and TRBJ1-3; possibly TRBD1 for D (6 bases). The CDR3 extends over 15 amino acids. V lost 0 bases and J lost 2, with 9 bases in between. The germline gives CDR1 SGDLS, CDR2 YYNGEE. CDR3 bases: TGTGCCAGCAGCGTAGCGACAGGCGCTGGAAACACCATATATTTT. This encodes CASSVATGAGNTIYF.

The V and J genes are TRBV11-2 and TRBJ1-1; tentatively, D is TRBD1 (6 bases). CDR1 is SGHAT, CDR2 FQNNGV, per germline. The V and J ends lost 4 bases and 3 bases respectively, with 18 bases between them. CDR3 length: 16 amino acids. CDR3 in DNA: TGTGCCAGCAGCTCAACACCACGGGGGCGGGACACTGAAGCTTTCTTT. It yields the protein CASSSTPRGRDTEAFF.

V gene TRBV15 combines with J gene TRBJ1-2; weak D call: TRBD1 (6 bases). From germline, CDR1 is LNHNV and CDR2 YYDKDF (reference sequence). V gave up 5 bases and J gave up 4 bases, with 11 bases separating them. This CDR3 region has 13 residues. The CDR3 DNA is TGTGCCACCAGCCTCGACAGGTCCTATGGCTACACCTTC. It specifies CATSLDRSYGYTF.

The CDR3 nucleotides read TGTGCCAGCAGTGGACCGGGACAGGACAATCAGCCCCAGCATTTT. Residues: CASSGPGQDNQPQHF. The chain uses TRBV11-3 and TRBJ1-5; 8 bases line up with TRBD1. The CDR3 length is 15 residues. V was clipped by 6 bases and J by 3 bases; unmatched bases: 7. From germline, CDR1 is SGHNT and CDR2 YENEEA.

V gene TRBV9 combines with J gene TRBJ2-3; D possibly corresponds to TRBD2 (8 bases). Trimming took off 0 bases at V and 5 bases at J, with 19 bases between the two ends. Germline assignment: CDR1 SGDLS and CDR2 YYNGEE. This CDR3 comprises 17 residues. CDR3: CASSVARGTSAGDTQYF. The CDR3 DNA is TGTGCCAGCAGCGTAGCCAGGGGGACTAGTGCCGGAGATACGCAGTATTTT.

The rearrangement links TRBV19 to TRBJ1-5; 7 nucleotides agree with TRBD1. CDR3 size: 14 residues. J lost 4 bases, V lost 4 bases, and 4 bases had no gene match. Germline lookup yields CDR1 LNHDA and CDR2 SQIVND (reference sequence). CDR3: CASSTGQTNQPQHF. In nucleotides, the CDR3 is TGTGCCAGTAGTACGGGACAGACGAATCAGCCCCAGCATTTT. The complete variable domain, with remaining parts taken from reference TRBV19 and TRBJ1-5, reads DGGITQSPKYLFRKEGQNVTLSCEQNLNHDAMYWYRQDPGQGLRLIYYSQIVNDFQKGDIAEGYSVSREKKESFPLTVTSAQKNPTAFYLCASSTGQTNQPQHFGDGTRLSIL.

The rearrangement links TRBV4-2 to TRBJ1-1; no clear D gene. The CDR3 is made up of 16 amino acids. The V and J ends lost 0 bases and 1 base respectively, with 12 bases between them. The germline V gene encodes CDR1 LGHNA and CDR2 YNFKEQ. The CDR3 loop is CASSQDHARKNTEAFF. CDR3 coding DNA: TGTGCCAGCAGCCAAGACCACGCCAGGAAGAACACTGAAGCTTTCTTT.

The V gene is TRBV6-1, the J gene TRBJ1-3; perhaps TRBD1 as D (6 bases). Trimming removed 0 bases from V and 0 bases from J, with 9 bases in between. Germline V gene lookup returns CDR1 MNHNS and CDR2 SASEGT. The CDR3 runs to 16 residues. As DNA, the CDR3 is TGTGCCAGCAGTGAAGCCCTGACAGGCTCTGGAAACACCATATATTTT. Its translation is CASSEALTGSGNTIYF.

J is TRBJ2-7 and V is TRBV5-5; no reliable D call. CDR1 is SGHKS, CDR2 YYEKEE, per germline (reference sequence). The CDR3 runs 14 residues. Trimming took 0 bases from V and 0 from J, leaving 7 bases between them. CDR3 protein: CASSLAVPSYEQYF. CDR3 sequence (DNA): TGTGCCAGCAGCTTGGCGGTCCCCTCCTACGAGCAGTACTTC.

This clone came up a few times. The V call is TRBV7-8, the J call TRBJ2-7, with 12 bases fitting TRBD2. The length of the CDR3 is 17 residues. Germline assignment: CDR1 SGHVS and CDR2 FQNEAQ. V was clipped by 4 bases and J by 5 bases; unmatched bases: 12. CDR3 loop: CASSSIRLAGEGHEQYF. The CDR3 DNA is TGTGCCAGCAGCTCAATAAGACTAGCGGGGGAAGGGCACGAGCAGTACTTC. The whole variable domain, remainder taken from reference TRBV7-8 and TRBJ2-7, is GAGVSQSPRYKVAKRGQDVALRCDPISGHVSLFWYQQALGQGPEFLTYFQNEAQLDKSGLPSDRFFAERPEGSVSTLKIQRTQQEDSAVYLCASSSIRLAGEGHEQYFGPGTRLTVT.

V usage is TRBV9 and J usage is TRBJ2-3, with 8 nucleotides matching TRBD2. Germline values: CDR1 SGDLS, CDR2 YYNGEE. V gave up 0 bases and J gave up 1 base; unmatched junction bases: 4. The CDR3 is 16 amino acids. The CDR3 region has the DNA TGTGCCAGCAGCGTAGGTGGGCGGGGGGGCACAGATACGCAGTATTTT. The encoded protein is CASSVGGRGGTDTQYF.

The rearrangement uses TRBV19 and TRBJ2-7; 9 positions agree with TRBD2. The trim removed 3 bases at V and 2 bases at J, leaving 2 bases unmatched. The germline gives CDR1 LNHDA, CDR2 SQIVND (reference sequence). The CDR3 is 14 residues long. The CDR3 DNA sequence: TGTGCCAGTAGTATTTTAGCGGGGGCCTACGAGCAGTACTTC. This gives the protein CASSILAGAYEQYF.

The V and J genes are TRBV9 and TRBJ2-3, with a tentative D call TRBD1 (5 bases). Germline CDR1 is SGDLS and CDR2 is YYNGEE. Trimming stripped 8 bases from V and 1 base from J, with 23 bases between. There are 17 residues in the CDR3. As DNA, the CDR3 is TGTGCCAGGGGCCCCAGGGAAGAGGAAGACGGCACAGATACGCAGTATTTT. Translation: CARGPREEEDGTDTQYF.

This chain links TRBV11-2 with TRBJ1-1; TRBD1 is a possible D gene (5 bases). The CDR3 has 15 amino acids. Germline V gene sequence: CDR1 SGHAT, CDR2 FQNNGV. V lost 5 bases, J lost 2 bases, and 15 bases lay in between. CDR3 sequence: CASSAQGLGNTEAFF. Here the CDR3 DNA reads TGTGCCAGCAGCGCCCAGGGTCTGGGAAACACTGAAGCTTTCTTT.

The genes are TRBV6-2 or TRBV6-3 and TRBJ2-3, with TRBD1 matching over 8 bases. Losses at the gene ends were 2 bases for V and 2 bases for J; bases not matched to a gene: 3. There are 15 residues in the CDR3. The germline gives CDR1 MNHEY, CDR2 SVGEGT. The CDR3 region is CASSYGTGYTDTQYF. The CDR3 nucleotides are TGTGCCAGCAGTTACGGGACAGGATACACAGATACGCAGTATTTT.

The rearrangement joins TRBV19 to TRBJ2-2, with D perhaps matching TRBD1 or TRBD2 (6 bases each). The CDR3 has 14 amino acids. Trimming shortened V by 5 bases and J by 6 bases, and 13 bases separated the two germline ends. CDR1 and CDR2 (germline): LNHDA, SQIVND (reference sequence). In DNA, the CDR3 is TGTGCCAGTAGTGCCGGAAGGGGGGCCGGGGAGCTGTTTTTT. It is translated as CASSAGRGAGELFF.

V gene TRBV2 combines with J gene TRBJ2-5, with 9 bases identical to TRBD2. CDR1 and CDR2 (germline): SNHLY, FYNNEI. J lost 4 bases, V lost 5 bases, and 11 bases had no gene match. The CDR3 runs 16 residues. CDR3 bases: TGTGCCAGCAGTTCCGCAGGGCGGGGGGGCCGAGAGACCCAGTACTTC. This codes for CASSSAGRGGRETQYF.

This clone showed up just a few times. The chain carries TRBV4-2 and TRBJ1-6; 8 positions agree with TRBD1. Trimming took 0 bases from V and 7 from J; bases not matched to a gene: 2. The CDR3 is 15 amino acids. The germline gives CDR1 LGHNA, CDR2 YNFKEQ. The CDR3 is CASSQDRDRNSPLHF. CDR3 sequence (DNA): TGTGCCAGCAGCCAAGATCGGGACAGGAATTCACCCCTCCACTTT.

As concerns this clone: Different DNA sequences within this sample yield the same CDR3. The chain uses TRBV6-2 or TRBV6-3 and TRBJ2-7; D gene uncertain. V was trimmed by 5 bases and J by 1 base, leaving 3 bases between them. The CDR3 sequence is 11 residues long. CDR1 and CDR2 from the germline V gene are MNHEY and SVGEGT. This chain's CDR3 is CASSRSYEQYF. The CDR3 DNA sequence: TGTGCCAGCAGTCGTTCCTACGAGCAGTACTTC.

The chain recombines TRBV11-2 with TRBJ2-1; a possible D gene is TRBD2 (6 bases). CDR3 length: 15 residues. The V end lost 4 bases, the J end lost 5 bases, and 15 bases lay between the germline ends. Germline V lookup: CDR1 SGHAT, CDR2 FQNNGV. The CDR3 DNA reads as TGTGCCAGCAGCTCCCAGCCGGGAGTAAACAATGAGCAGTTCTTC. Amino acids: CASSSQPGVNNEQFF. Full variable domain (rest looked up from reference TRBV11-2 and TRBJ2-1): EAGVAQSPRYKIIEKRQSVAFWCNPISGHATLYWYQQILGQGPKLLIQFQNNGVVDDSQLPKDRFSAERLKGVDSTLKIQPAKLEDSAVYLCASSSQPGVNNEQFFGPGTRLTVL.

The chain employs TRBV9 and TRBJ2-5; 10 nucleotides agree with TRBD2. This CDR3 contains 17 residues. Trimming took 2 bases from V and 4 from J; bases not matched to a gene: 11. The germline V gene has CDR1 SGDLS and CDR2 YYNGEE. The CDR3 protein is CASSVTSGAGRGETQYF. The DNA of the CDR3 is TGTGCCAGCAGCGTTACTAGCGGGGCCGGGAGGGGAGAGACCCAGTACTTC.

This clone was observed a single time. This sequence joins TRBV30 and TRBJ1-6, with D uncertain. The germline CDR1 and CDR2 sequences are GTSNPN and SVGIG (reference sequence). The length of the CDR3 is 14 residues. V lost 3 bases to trimming and J lost 16 bases, with 22 bases between them. The CDR3 protein is CAWRDPQREAGLHF. CDR3 DNA sequence: TGTGCCTGGAGGGACCCTCAGCGGGAGGCCGGACTCCACTTT.

This chain joins TRBV7-9 and TRBJ1-6; 8 bases align to TRBD1. CDR3 length equals 18 residues. CDR1 SEHNR and CDR2 FQNEAQ come from the germline V gene (reference sequence). Trimming took 5 bases from V and 0 from J; bases not matched to a gene: 9. CDR3: CASSTGTGSGSYNSPLHF. In nucleotides, the CDR3 is TGTGCCAGCAGCACAGGGACAGGTTCTGGCTCCTATAATTCACCCCTCCACTTT.